These 10 T cell receptor beta chains were all obtained from the same sample, sequenced in a study of cytomegalovirus exposure and HLA in healthy donors. The study ran its PCR with 60 Vbeta and 13 Jbeta primers. The data were produced by immunoSEQ multiplex PCR, yet TCRdb's version contains in-frame clones alone and is incomplete. The table lists roughly 170,000 clones, 75% of them singletons. The sequencing input was PBMCs. The origin of the receptors is a female donor in good health and CMV-seronegative.

This chain joins TRBV7-2 and TRBJ1-4; the D gene is possibly TRBD1 (6 bases). V shed 1 base and J shed 10 bases, with 13 bases lying between them. Germline-derived CDR1 and CDR2 are SGHTA and FQGNSA. CDR3 length equals 14 residues. CDR3 DNA sequence: TGTGCCAGCAGCTTAGTTAATCAGGGGAGAAAACTGTTTTTT. This gives the protein CASSLVNQGRKLFF.

CDR3 sequence (DNA): TGTGCCAGCAGCTTAGGTGTTGGGGGACAGGGAGAGCAGTACTTC. Translation gives CASSLGVGGQGEQYF. The rearrangement uses TRBV7-2 and TRBJ2-7; 9 nucleotides match TRBD1. This CDR3 is built from 15 residues. Germline V gene data show CDR1 as SGHTA and CDR2 as FQGNSA. The V segment lost 1 base and the J segment 7 bases; nucleotides outside the gene matches: 8.

This chain uses TRBV29-1 with TRBJ1-2, with 7 nucleotides matching TRBD1. Germline V CDR1 and CDR2: SQVTM, ANQGSEA. The CDR3 is made up of 13 amino acids. J was trimmed by 7 bases and V by 1 base; bases with no gene match: 6. This chain's CDR3 is CSVEVEGAAGYTF. The CDR3 DNA sequence: TGCAGCGTTGAAGTGGAGGGGGCGGCTGGCTACACCTTC.

The chain uses TRBV7-9 and TRBJ2-7; D perhaps matches TRBD2 (6 bases). The CDR3 runs 14 residues. Germline V gene data show CDR1 as SEHNR and CDR2 as FQNEAQ (reference sequence). The V end was cut by 4 bases, the J end by 3 bases, with 13 bases between. CDR3 in amino acids: CASSSRDWHYEQYF. CDR3 nucleotide sequence: TGTGCCAGCAGCTCGCGGGACTGGCACTACGAGCAGTACTTC.

V gene TRBV30 combines with J gene TRBJ1-3, with D tentatively TRBD1 (6 bases). The CDR3 length is 14 residues. Trimming removed 5 bases from V and 4 bases from J, with 15 bases in between. From germline, CDR1 is GTSNPN and CDR2 SVGIG (reference sequence). The CDR3 region is CAWVQGHSGNTIYF. CDR3 bases: TGTGCCTGGGTACAGGGTCATTCGGGAAACACCATATATTTT.

The chain links TRBV14 to TRBJ2-2; unclear D gene. The V gene lost 0 bases and the J gene lost 5 bases, with 13 bases spanning the gap. CDR1 is SGHDN, CDR2 FVKESK, per germline. This CDR3 comprises 16 residues. CDR3 sequence (DNA): TGTGCCAGCAGCCAAGATACGCGGTCGTGGACCGGGGAGCTGTTTTTT. It specifies CASSQDTRSWTGELFF. Supplemented by reference TRBV14 and TRBJ2-2, the full variable domain reads EAGVTQFPSHSVIEKGQTVTLRCDPISGHDNLYWYRRVMGKEIKFLLHFVKESKQDESGMPNNRFLAERTGGTYSTLKVQPAELEDSGVYFCASSQDTRSWTGELFFGEGSRLTVL.

This clone was seen a few times. The chain employs TRBV6-1 and TRBJ1-3, with no clear D. The CDR3 runs 15 residues. Per the germline V gene, CDR1 is MNHNS and CDR2 is SASEGT. V lost 4 bases and J lost 2, with 12 bases in between. CDR3 loop: CASSVQATAGNTIYF. In DNA form, the CDR3 reads TGTGCCAGCAGTGTTCAGGCCACCGCTGGAAACACCATATATTTT.

The chain is built from TRBV2 and TRBJ1-4, with TRBD1 matching 9 bases. The CDR3 covers 14 residues. Germline V gene lookup returns CDR1 SNHLY and CDR2 FYNNEI. The ends lost 6 bases at V and 8 bases at J; junction bases unmatched: 7. CDR3 residues: CASRDGTGPEKLFF. CDR3 DNA sequence: TGTGCCAGCAGGGATGGGACAGGGCCGGAAAAACTGTTTTTT.

This clone was counted once. The gene calls are TRBV18 and TRBJ1-1, with TRBD1 matching over 8 bases. This CDR3 is built from 16 residues. V lost 4 bases, J lost 6 bases, and 13 bases stayed unmatched. Germline CDR1 is KGHSH and CDR2 is LQKENI. The CDR3 bases are TGTGCCAGCTCACGGGATCAGGGGGCCGCTAGCCCTGAAGCTTTCTTT. This sequence encodes CASSRDQGAASPEAFF.

The chain recombines TRBV4-1 with TRBJ2-1; 8 positions match TRBD1. The CDR3 covers 15 residues. The J segment lost 7 bases and the V segment lost 4 bases, leaving 9 bases of the junction unmatched. Germline CDR1 MGHRA, CDR2 YSYEKL. The CDR3 sequence is CASSPGQGPWNEQFF. CDR3 bases: TGCGCCAGCAGCCCCGGACAGGGTCCGTGGAATGAGCAGTTCTTC.